These 30 T cell receptor beta chains were sequenced from one sample in a study of CD8+ T cells in alopecia areata. Reverse transcription of extracted RNA yielded cDNA, which provided the sequencing template. Profiling relied on immunoSEQ multiplex PCR, and the TCRdb table lists in-frame clones only, not all of them. This table has 7,200 or so clones, 55% to 70% appearing once. Peripheral blood, together with lesional scalp punch biopsies, was collected from alopecia areata patients. This specimen consisted of skin, obtained at week 0. All receptors come from a human donor with alopecia areata.

This chain joins TRBV7-6 and TRBJ2-7, with TRBD1 as a possible D gene (6 bases). The CDR3 has 16 amino acids. Germline V gives CDR1 SGHVS, CDR2 FNYEAQ. V lost 0 bases and J lost 3, with 15 bases in between. In DNA, the CDR3 is TGTGCCAGCAGCTTAGCGAACCCAGGGGAAAGCTACGAGCAGTACTTC. Translating gives CASSLANPGESYEQYF.

This chain uses TRBV5-1 with TRBJ1-2; no definite D call. The CDR3 is made up of 16 amino acids. V lost 7 bases, J lost 4 bases, and 23 bases lay in between. CDR1 and CDR2 from the germline V gene are SGHRS and YFSETQ. The CDR3 bases are TGCGCCAGCTTTGCCGTATCGGCTCGAAGGACCTATGGCTACACCTTC. Encoded protein: CASFAVSARRTYGYTF.

The rearrangement links TRBV27 to TRBJ1-6; D is perhaps TRBD1 (6 bases). The germline gives CDR1 MNHEY, CDR2 SMNVEV (reference sequence). Deletions cut 5 bases from V and 6 bases from J, with 17 bases between. The length of the CDR3 is 16 residues. This chain's CDR3 is CASSPVGGTANSPLHF. The CDR3 nucleotides read TGTGCCAGCAGTCCTGTAGGGGGGACTGCTAATTCACCCCTCCACTTT.

Comments on this clone: Other nucleotide sequences in the sample specify the same CDR3. CDR3 residues: CAISDTSGGMYEQYF. The CDR3 nucleotides read TGTGCCATCAGTGACACTAGTGGGGGAATGTACGAGCAGTACTTC. The V call is TRBV10-3, the J call TRBJ2-7, with D tentatively TRBD1 or TRBD2 (5 bases each). The CDR3 is made up of 15 amino acids. Germline V gene data show CDR1 as ENHRY and CDR2 as SYGVKD. V lost 3 bases and J lost 4, with 16 bases in between.

V and J are TRBV7-2 and TRBJ2-5, with D unclear. V lost 5 bases and J lost 0, with 4 bases in between. Germline lookup yields CDR1 SGHTA and CDR2 FQGNSA. This CDR3 comprises 12 residues. The CDR3 DNA is TGTGCCAGCAGCACTTACCAAGAGACCCAGTACTTC. It yields the protein CASSTYQETQYF. The full variable domain, with the rest looked up from reference TRBV7-2 and TRBJ2-5, is GAGVSQSPSNKVTEKGKDVELRCDPISGHTALYWYRQSLGQGLEFLIYFQGNSAPDKSGLPSDRFSAERTGGSVSTLTIQRTQQEDSAVYLCASSTYQETQYFGPGTRLLVL.

This clone is categorized as large. The V call is TRBV27, the J call TRBJ2-5, with no clear D. There are 15 residues in the CDR3. Trimming took off 5 bases at V and 3 bases at J, with 16 bases between the two ends. From germline, CDR1 is MNHEY and CDR2 SMNVEV (reference sequence). The CDR3 DNA follows: TGTGCCAGCAGTCCCCGTGGCCGGGCCGAAGAGACCCAGTACTTC. Protein product: CASSPRGRAEETQYF.

DNA of the CDR3: TGTGCCAGCAGCTTATGGGGAAATAGCAATCAGCCCCAGCATTTT. It codes for CASSLWGNSNQPQHF. The rearrangement uses TRBV7-8 and TRBJ1-5; no reliable D call. The CDR3 has 15 amino acids. Looked up from germline, CDR1 is SGHVS and CDR2 is FQNEAQ. The V end lost 2 bases, the J end lost 0 bases, and 8 bases lay between the germline ends.

This rearrangement joins TRBV4-1 to TRBJ2-1; D not certain. CDR1 is MGHRA, CDR2 YSYEKL, per germline. Trimming left V 5 bases short and J 4 bases short, with 3 bases between. The CDR3 contains 11 residues. The DNA of the CDR3 is TGCGCCAGCAGCGGGTACAATGAGCAGTTCTTC. Translation gives CASSGYNEQFF.

The V and J genes are TRBV19 and TRBJ2-5, with a tentative D call TRBD2 (6 bases). The V and J ends lost 5 bases and 5 bases respectively, with 15 bases between them. Germline assignment: CDR1 LNHDA and CDR2 SQIVND (reference sequence). CDR3 length: 14 amino acids. CDR3 protein: CASSPQGGGETQYF. The CDR3 nucleotides read TGTGCCAGTAGTCCTCAGGGAGGAGGGGAGACCCAGTACTTC.

This clone was counted a few times. The chain is built from TRBV5-4 and TRBJ2-3, with 7 bases aligning to TRBD2. The V gene end was trimmed by 5 bases and the J gene end by 3 bases; junction bases not matched to a gene: 9. The CDR3 covers 15 residues. Germline CDR1 reads SGHNT; CDR2 reads YYREEE (reference sequence). Here the CDR3 DNA reads TGTGCCAGCAGGGCCGGGGGGACCTGGACAGATACGCAGTATTTT. Its protein is CASRAGGTWTDTQYF.

This chain connects TRBV4-3 to TRBJ2-5, with a weak D call TRBD2 (5 bases). Trimming cost V 4 bases and J 7 bases, with 19 bases left between them. The germline V gene encodes CDR1 LGHNA and CDR2 YSLEER. This CDR3 region has 15 residues. The CDR3 nucleotides read TGCGCCAGCAGCCCCTCTACTCCGAGCGGAGGGACCCAGTACTTC. Its protein product is CASSPSTPSGGTQYF.

Here the CDR3 reads CASMAVQETQYF. The CDR3 bases are TGTGCCAGCATGGCAGTCCAAGAGACCCAGTACTTC. The chain combines TRBV2 with TRBJ2-5, with unresolved D. CDR1 is SNHLY, CDR2 FYNNEI, per germline. The CDR3 is made up of 12 amino acids. V lost 7 bases and J 1 base, leaving 7 bases between the germline ends.

The chain employs TRBV28 and TRBJ1-5; D is unclear. CDR1 is MDHEN and CDR2 is SYDVKM in the germline V gene. The CDR3 contains 12 residues. The V gene lost 5 bases and the J gene lost 7 bases, with 9 bases spanning the gap. The CDR3 nucleotides read TGTGCCAGCAGTCATCGATTGCAGCCCCAGCATTTT. The encoded protein is CASSHRLQPQHF.

This clone showed up just once. This rearrangement joins TRBV27 to TRBJ2-6; no definite D call. The CDR3 loop spans 14 amino acids. Germline V CDR1 and CDR2: MNHEY, SMNVEV (reference sequence). V was cut by 7 bases and J by 0 bases, with 7 bases left in between. The CDR3 DNA reads as TGTGCCAGCACATACAGCTCTGGGGCCAACGTCCTGACTTTC. Translated: CASTYSSGANVLTF. The variable domain in full, with the rest retrieved from reference TRBV27 and TRBJ2-6, is EAQVTQNPRYLITVTGKKLTVTCSQNMNHEYMSWYRQDPGLGLRQIYYSMNVEVTDKGDVPEGYKVSRKEKRNFPLILESPSPNQTSLYFCASTYSSGANVLTFGAGSRLTVL.

The chain couples TRBV15 to TRBJ2-3, with 11 bases that match TRBD2. Per the germline V gene, CDR1 is LNHNV and CDR2 is YYDKDF (reference sequence). V shed 0 bases and J 7 bases; nucleotides not matched to a gene: 6. This CDR3 comprises 16 residues. The CDR3 sequence is CATSRDGPSGGYTQYF. For the CDR3, the DNA is TGTGCCACCAGCAGAGATGGTCCTAGCGGGGGGTATACGCAGTATTTT.

V and J are TRBV10-3 and TRBJ1-2; TRBD1 might be the D (5 bases). Trimming left V 6 bases short and J 8 bases short, with 19 bases between. Looked up from germline, CDR1 is ENHRY and CDR2 is SYGVKD. This CDR3 region has 14 residues. The CDR3 protein is CAISGIRSKGGYTF. CDR3 nucleotides: TGTGCCATCAGCGGGATTCGGTCTAAGGGGGGCTACACCTTC.

A note on this clone: The sample holds other DNA sequences that translate to the same CDR3. V gene TRBV4-1 combines with J gene TRBJ2-2, with a weak D call TRBD2 (7 bases). Trimming shortened V by 0 bases and J by 8 bases, and 10 bases separated the two germline ends. This CDR3 comprises 14 residues. Germline-derived CDR1 and CDR2 are MGHRA and YSYEKL. CDR3 amino acids: CASSQEGRGGELFF. DNA for the CDR3: TGCGCCAGCAGCCAAGAGGGGAGGGGGGGGGAGCTGTTTTTT.

This clone turned up a few times. V gene TRBV6-6 combines with J gene TRBJ2-4, with D possibly being TRBD2 (5 bases). V was clipped by 5 bases and J by 3 bases, with 8 bases between them. This CDR3 contains 13 residues. The germline gives CDR1 MNHNY, CDR2 SVGAGI (reference sequence). The chain's CDR3 is CASSGRDKNIQYF. The CDR3 nucleotides are TGTGCCAGCAGTGGACGGGACAAAAACATTCAGTACTTC.

This clone was seen more than once but under ten times. J is TRBJ2-7 and V is TRBV6-5; the D gene is possibly TRBD2 (6 bases). This CDR3 is 13 amino acids long. Germline loops: CDR1 MNHEY, CDR2 SVGAGI. Trimming cost V 5 bases and J 3 bases, with 11 bases left between them. The DNA of the CDR3 is TGTGCCAGCAGTCAGACTAGTTTCTACGAGCAGTACTTC. Translating it yields CASSQTSFYEQYF.

This clone was detected only once. A read error may produce the germline difference seen at one junction end. The chain uses TRBV7-2 and TRBJ2-3; D is possibly TRBD2 (6 bases). CDR3 size: 14 residues. In germline, CDR1 is SGHTA, CDR2 FQGNSA. The CDR3 DNA sequence: TGTGCCAGCAGCCCGGGACTCTGCACAGATACTCAGTATTTT. Amino acids: CASSPGLCTDTQYF.

This clone was seen once. The rearrangement uses TRBV27 and TRBJ2-7; the match to TRBD1 covers 12 bases. CDR3 size: 16 residues. From germline, CDR1 is MNHEY and CDR2 SMNVEV (reference sequence). V shed 4 bases and J 6 bases; nucleotides not matched to a gene: 10. The CDR3 DNA is TGTGCCAGCAGTTCCCGGGCGGGACAGGGGGCGGTCGAGCAGTACTTC. Its protein product is CASSSRAGQGAVEQYF.

This chain links TRBV19 with TRBJ1-1; no definite D call. This CDR3 has 13 amino acids. CDR1 and CDR2 (germline): LNHDA, SQIVND (reference sequence). Trimming left V 4 bases short and J 0 bases short, with 6 bases between. The CDR3 region is CASSTALNTEAFF. The CDR3 DNA reads as TGTGCCAGTAGTACGGCATTGAACACTGAAGCTTTCTTT.

V gene TRBV28 combines with J gene TRBJ2-1; 8 nucleotides match TRBD1. Germline CDR1 MDHEN, CDR2 SYDVKM. This CDR3 contains 13 residues. The V and J ends lost 6 bases and 3 bases, in that order; junction bases with no gene match: 1. CDR3 coding DNA: TGTGCCAGCAGGGGACAGGACTACAATGAGCAGTTCTTC. Protein sequence: CASRGQDYNEQFF.

The sample holds one count of this clone. This chain uses TRBV25-1 with TRBJ2-1; no reliable D call. From germline, CDR1 is MGHDK and CDR2 SYGVNS. V was trimmed by 7 bases and J by 5 bases, leaving 21 bases between them. The CDR3 runs to 16 residues. The CDR3 nucleotides read TGTGCCAGCACTACTTCCGGGCCTAGAGATAACAATGAGCAGTTCTTC. This sequence encodes CASTTSGPRDNNEQFF.

The V gene is TRBV5-1, the J gene TRBJ1-1; TRBD1 might be the D (6 bases). The CDR3 has 14 residues. With 4 bases removed from V and 3 bases from J, the gap between germline ends came to 13 bases. From germline, CDR1 is SGHRS and CDR2 YFSETQ. Here the CDR3 reads CASSIQGGDTEAFF. The DNA of the CDR3 is TGCGCCAGCAGCATACAGGGCGGGGACACTGAAGCTTTCTTT.

This clone has a handful of counts. The chain uses TRBV7-2 and TRBJ2-5; the D is unclear. The ends were cut back, 1 base at V and 6 bases at J, with 15 bases in the middle. CDR1 SGHTA and CDR2 FQGNSA come from the germline V gene. This CDR3 region has 15 residues. CDR3 in amino acids: CASSLGNVLSQTQYF. CDR3 sequence (DNA): TGTGCCAGCAGCTTAGGAAACGTCTTATCACAGACCCAGTACTTC. Full variable domain (outside the CDR3, taken from reference TRBV7-2 and TRBJ2-5): GAGVSQSPSNKVTEKGKDVELRCDPISGHTALYWYRQSLGQGLEFLIYFQGNSAPDKSGLPSDRFSAERTGGSVSTLTIQRTQQEDSAVYLCASSLGNVLSQTQYFGPGTRLLVL.

This clone is classed as large. The chain links TRBV4-3 to TRBJ2-1, with D perhaps TRBD2 (6 bases). The V gene lost 0 bases and the J gene lost 5 bases, with 11 bases spanning the gap. CDR3 length: 15 residues. The germline V gene encodes CDR1 LGHNA and CDR2 YSLEER. The CDR3, as DNA: TGCGCCAGCAGCCAAGATGGCAGGGAGGACAATGAGCAGTTCTTC. Translation: CASSQDGREDNEQFF.

The gene calls are TRBV7-9 and TRBJ2-1; D unresolved. CDR3 size: 14 residues. Between the trimmed V and J ends, which lost 0 bases and 5 bases, there was a span of 8 bases. Germline V gene lookup returns CDR1 SEHNR and CDR2 FQNEAQ (reference sequence). The CDR3 loop reads CASSLAFKNNEQFF. In nucleotides, the CDR3 is TGTGCCAGCAGCTTAGCGTTTAAGAACAATGAGCAGTTCTTC.

This clone appeared a few times. The gene calls are TRBV7-2 and TRBJ1-4, with a tentative D call TRBD1 (5 bases). The CDR3 consists of 15 residues. From germline, CDR1 is SGHTA and CDR2 FQGNSA. Trimming took off 3 bases at V and 0 bases at J, with 8 bases between the two ends. CDR3 in DNA: TGTGCCAGCAGCTTTACAGGTGCAACTAATGAAAAACTGTTTTTT. This encodes CASSFTGATNEKLFF.

The V gene is TRBV7-9, the J gene TRBJ1-1; D ambiguous. V lost 5 bases, J lost 1 base, and 8 bases lay in between. CDR3 size: 13 residues. Germline V CDR1 and CDR2: SEHNR, FQNEAQ (reference sequence). The CDR3 DNA is TGTGCCAGCAGCCGCTCGTCGAACACTGAAGCTTTCTTT. It translates to CASSRSSNTEAFF.